One and the same sample provided the 28 T cell receptor beta chains below, sequenced in a study of CD8 T cells in ankylosing spondylitis. TCRdb itself ran the 5' RACE reads through MiXCR, one entry per CDR3 protein. Of hundreds of thousands of distinct CDR3 sequences listed, roughly a quarter were seen once; the top ten hold about 0.9%. Study-wide points: Characteristic, it appeared, of ankylosing spondylitis blood was a TCR beta motif of about eight highly homologous variants.

Which antigens these TCRs recognize remains unknown. Sequencing input: blood, either unsorted or a sorted T cell fraction (not recorded which). The receptors were gathered from a male donor with ankylosing spondylitis.

This clonotype was seen a few times. This sequence joins TRBV7-2 and TRBJ2-3; 8 nucleotides align to TRBD2. The CDR3 extends over 16 amino acids. V lost 2 bases to trimming and J lost 0 bases; unmatched junction nucleotides: 4. In germline, CDR1 is SGHTA, CDR2 FQGNSA. The CDR3 loop reads CASSLNGGGSTDTQYF. The DNA of the CDR3 is TGTGCCAGCAGCTTAAATGGCGGGGGGAGCACAGATACGCAGTATTTT.

This clonotype was counted between two and nine times. The gene calls are TRBV6-1 and TRBJ2-3, with D maybe TRBD1 (6 bases). This CDR3 is 16 amino acids long. Looked up from germline, CDR1 is MNHNS and CDR2 is SASEGT. Trimming shortened V by 0 bases and J by 6 bases, and 16 bases separated the two germline ends. The CDR3 DNA reads TGTGCCAGCAGTGAAGCGCTAGGGGGACCGGGGGATACGCAGTATTTT. Protein sequence: CASSEALGGPGDTQYF.

This clonotype appeared a few times. The J gene is TRBJ2-1, the V gene TRBV5-1, with a possible D match to TRBD2 (5 bases). Germline V gene sequence: CDR1 SGHRS, CDR2 YFSETQ. This CDR3 has 13 amino acids. Trimming removed 4 bases from V and 6 bases from J, with 11 bases in between. CDR3 in DNA: TGCGCCAGCAGCGAGGGTTCGAGCAATGAGCAGTTCTTC. This encodes CASSEGSSNEQFF.

The J gene is TRBJ1-2, the V gene TRBV5-1; 10 positions agree with TRBD1. Unmatched junction bases numbered 11, after V lost 4 bases and J lost 2 bases. This CDR3 has 17 amino acids. The germline V gene has CDR1 SGHRS and CDR2 YFSETQ. This CDR3 reads CASSQIPGQGTNYGYTF. DNA of the CDR3: TGCGCCAGCAGCCAAATTCCGGGACAGGGGACGAACTATGGCTACACCTTC.

The rearrangement joins TRBV7-2 to TRBJ2-3, with 8 bases matching TRBD1. V shed 5 bases and J 2 bases; nucleotides not matched to a gene: 6. The germline gives CDR1 SGHTA, CDR2 FQGNSA. The length of the CDR3 is 15 residues. The CDR3 sequence: CASSPTGENTDTQYF. In DNA form, the CDR3 reads TGTGCCAGCAGCCCGACAGGGGAGAACACAGATACGCAGTATTTT.

This chain links TRBV12-3 or TRBV12-4 with TRBJ1-2; D possibly corresponds to TRBD1 (5 bases). The V end lost 7 bases, the J end lost 4 bases, and 22 bases lay between the germline ends. There are 16 residues in the CDR3. The CDR3 region is CASISPADRDLYGYTF. CDR3 DNA sequence: TGTGCCAGCATCTCGCCAGCCGACAGAGACCTCTATGGCTACACCTTC.

The chain combines TRBV6-1 with TRBJ2-7; TRBD2 might be the D (5 bases). This CDR3 has 18 residues. Deletions cut 1 base from V and 0 bases from J, with 19 bases between. Germline V gene data show CDR1 as MNHNS and CDR2 as SASEGT. The CDR3 coding sequence is TGTGCCAGCAGTGAAGAGGGTCTCGGCGGGTACACCTCCTACGAGCAGTACTTC. It specifies CASSEEGLGGYTSYEQYF.

This clonotype was counted between two and nine times. V usage is TRBV11-2 and J usage is TRBJ1-5; no firm D call. Trimming removed 0 bases at V and 8 bases at J, with 8 bases between. Germline loops: CDR1 SGHAT, CDR2 FQNNGV. The CDR3 covers 13 residues. This CDR3 is CASSLDRNEPQHF. Written as DNA, the CDR3 is TGTGCCAGCAGCTTAGACAGGAATGAGCCCCAGCATTTT.

The CDR3 DNA reads TGCAGTGCTAGGGGCAGCTTCAACACTGAAGCTTTCTTT. It specifies CSARGSFNTEAFF. V and J are TRBV20-1 and TRBJ1-1; no reliable D call. The CDR3 runs to 13 residues. Germline CDR1 is DFQATT and CDR2 is SNEGSKA (reference sequence). Trimming removed 3 bases from V and 2 bases from J, with 10 bases in between.

The genes are TRBV2 and TRBJ2-5; 10 nucleotides align to TRBD1. The CDR3 has 14 residues. J was trimmed by 5 bases and V by 7 bases; bases with no gene match: 7. The germline CDR1 and CDR2 sequences are SNHLY and FYNNEI. The CDR3 is CASIPDRGIETQYF. Here the CDR3 DNA reads TGTGCCAGCATCCCGGACAGGGGGATTGAGACCCAGTACTTC.

In this sample, this clonotype turned up many times. J is TRBJ2-7 and V is TRBV7-9; 8 bases agree with TRBD2. The CDR3 loop spans 15 amino acids. The V gene end was trimmed by 5 bases and the J gene end by 3 bases; junction bases not matched to a gene: 9. Germline V gene lookup returns CDR1 SEHNR and CDR2 FQNEAQ (reference sequence). The CDR3: CASSRAGTSGYEQYV. The DNA for the CDR3 is TGTGCCAGCAGCAGAGCCGGGACTAGTGGCTACGAGCAGTACGTC.

The rearrangement joins TRBV11-2 to TRBJ2-5; 11 bases match TRBD2. Unmatched junction bases numbered 11, after V lost 6 bases and J lost 2 bases. The CDR3 is 17 residues long. Germline V gene sequence: CDR1 SGHAT, CDR2 FQNNGV. The CDR3 sequence is CASSYIPLAGGQETQYF. The CDR3 DNA reads as TGTGCCAGCAGTTACATCCCCCTAGCGGGAGGACAAGAGACCCAGTACTTC.

The chain carries TRBV5-1 and TRBJ2-2; 8 bases map to TRBD2. Germline CDR1 SGHRS, CDR2 YFSETQ. The ends lost 4 bases at V and 2 bases at J; junction bases unmatched: 4. This CDR3 region has 15 residues. CDR3 DNA sequence: TGCGCCAGCAGCCCTGTAGCGGGAAACACCGGGGAGCTGTTTTTT. Translating gives CASSPVAGNTGELFF. Full variable domain (outside the CDR3, taken from reference TRBV5-1 and TRBJ2-2): KAGVTQTPRYLIKTRGQQVTLSCSPISGHRSVSWYQQTPGQGLQFLFEYFSETQRNKGNFPGRFSGRQFSNSRSEMNVSTLELGDSALYLCASSPVAGNTGELFFGEGSRLTVL.

This clonotype was recorded a few times. Written as DNA, the CDR3 is TGTGCCAGCAGCTCCCGGACTAGCGACTACGAGCAGTACTTC. Amino acids: CASSSRTSDYEQYF. V is TRBV13 and J is TRBJ2-7, with 9 bases fitting TRBD2. The V and J ends lost 4 bases and 3 bases, in that order; junction bases with no gene match: 4. The germline CDR1 and CDR2 sequences are PRHDT and FYEKMQ (reference sequence). The CDR3 spans 14 residues.

The genes are TRBV6-4 and TRBJ2-3; D is uncertain. The CDR3 contains 14 residues. Germline assignment: CDR1 MRHNA and CDR2 SNTAGT. Trimming shortened V by 4 bases and J by 2 bases, and 10 bases separated the two germline ends. The CDR3 DNA follows: TGTGCCAGCAGTGTCGAGCGATCCACAGATACGCAGTATTTT. This codes for CASSVERSTDTQYF.

The chain carries TRBV7-8 and TRBJ2-5; D might be TRBD1 or TRBD2, each matching 5 bases. Trimming shortened V by 5 bases and J by 1 base, and 11 bases separated the two germline ends. CDR1 and CDR2 from the germline V gene are SGHVS and FQNEAQ. The CDR3 is made up of 14 amino acids. In DNA form, the CDR3 reads TGTGCCAGCAGCCGGGCAGGGACCCAAGAGACCCAGTACTTC. It translates to CASSRAGTQETQYF.

In its sample, this clonotype was seen many times. The rearrangement uses TRBV6-2 or TRBV6-3 and TRBJ1-2; D is perhaps TRBD1 (5 bases). Trimming stripped 2 bases from V and 9 bases from J, with 10 bases between. Germline V lookup: CDR1 MNHEY, CDR2 SVGEGT. This CDR3 region has 12 residues. The CDR3 DNA follows: TGTGCCAGCAGTTACGAGGGGACGCGCTACACCTTC. It specifies CASSYEGTRYTF.

V and J are TRBV30 and TRBJ1-2; no definite D call. Deletions cut 2 bases from V and 0 bases from J, with 4 bases between. This CDR3 is 12 amino acids long. Per the germline V gene, CDR1 is GTSNPN and CDR2 is SVGIG (reference sequence). Here the CDR3 DNA reads TGTGCCTGGAGTAGGCCTAACTATGGCTACACCTTC. This encodes CAWSRPNYGYTF.

This clonotype was found a few times. The V and J genes are TRBV24-1 and TRBJ2-1; 10 nucleotides agree with TRBD1. Germline CDR1 is KGHDR and CDR2 is SFDVKD. This CDR3 has 17 residues. V was pared by 4 bases and J by 4 bases, with 9 bases of the junction left unmatched. The CDR3 loop is CATSDQGPGQGYNEQFF. Written as DNA, the CDR3 is TGTGCCACCAGTGACCAAGGACCGGGACAGGGGTACAATGAGCAGTTCTTC.

This clonotype has more than one count but fewer than ten. V gene TRBV5-1 combines with J gene TRBJ2-5, with D possibly matching TRBD1 (7 bases). Trimming took 0 bases from V and 2 from J, leaving 14 bases between them. There are 16 residues in the CDR3. The germline V gene has CDR1 SGHRS and CDR2 YFSETQ. CDR3 sequence reads: CASSLDPGGYQETQYF. CDR3 sequence (DNA): TGCGCCAGCAGCTTGGATCCAGGGGGGTATCAAGAGACCCAGTACTTC. The full variable domain, rest sourced from reference TRBV5-1 and TRBJ2-5, is KAGVTQTPRYLIKTRGQQVTLSCSPISGHRSVSWYQQTPGQGLQFLFEYFSETQRNKGNFPGRFSGRQFSNSRSEMNVSTLELGDSALYLCASSLDPGGYQETQYFGPGTRLLVL.

This chain joins TRBV21-1 and TRBJ2-7; TRBD1, as called in the table, went unchecked against the DNA. TRBV21-1 is a recognized pseudogene. The CDR3 runs 16 residues. The CDR3 loop is CASSSQTGPFSYEQYV. The CDR3, as DNA: TGTGCCAGCAGCAGCCAGACAGGGCCGTTCTCCTACGAGCAGTACGTC.

This clonotype occurred a few times. The rearrangement uses TRBV12-3 or TRBV12-4 and TRBJ1-6; D call uncertain. This CDR3 contains 13 residues. V was pared by 5 bases and J by 7 bases, with 9 bases between. For the CDR3, the DNA is TGTGCCAGCAGTCAAGATTGGAATTCACCCCTCCACTTT. Encoded protein: CASSQDWNSPLHF.

V is TRBV5-1 and J is TRBJ2-2, with D possibly matching TRBD1 (6 bases). This CDR3 region has 15 residues. The V and J ends lost 1 base and 5 bases respectively, with 12 bases between them. Germline CDR1 is SGHRS and CDR2 is YFSETQ. The chain's CDR3 is CASSLSDSLTGELFF. In DNA form, the CDR3 reads TGCGCCAGCAGCTTGTCGGACAGCTTGACCGGGGAGCTGTTTTTT.

V is TRBV5-1 and J is TRBJ2-3; tentatively, D is TRBD1 or TRBD2 (5 bases each). This CDR3 spans 15 amino acids. Trimming left V 7 bases short and J 5 bases short, with 20 bases between. Germline values: CDR1 SGHRS, CDR2 YFSETQ. CDR3 bases: TGCGCCAGCTCCCTAGGGGACCTGAACGGAGATACGCAGTATTTT. Translated, it gives CASSLGDLNGDTQYF.

The rearrangement uses TRBV5-1 and TRBJ1-3, with D possibly TRBD1 on 5 matching bases. CDR3 size: 13 residues. Per germline, CDR1 SGHRS and CDR2 YFSETQ. V was clipped by 4 bases and J by 8 bases, with 13 bases between them. In DNA form, the CDR3 reads TGCGCCAGCAGCCGGGGCCTCCGGGACACCATATATTTT. It specifies CASSRGLRDTIYF.

This clonotype has only a few counts. The chain has TRBV20-1 and TRBJ1-6, with no clear D. V was clipped by 6 bases and J by 0 bases, with 6 bases between them. The CDR3 spans 13 residues. The germline gives CDR1 DFQATT, CDR2 SNEGSKA (reference sequence). The CDR3 nucleotides read TGCAGTGCCAAAAGCTCCTATAATTCACCCCTCCACTTT. Its protein is CSAKSSYNSPLHF.

The chain joins TRBV2 to TRBJ1-4; D might be TRBD1 (6 bases). CDR1 is SNHLY and CDR2 is FYNNEI in the germline V gene. CDR3 length equals 15 residues. Trimming cost V 6 bases and J 3 bases, with 14 bases left between them. DNA of the CDR3: TGTGCCAGCAGAAGCCAGGGGTGGGCTAATGAAAAACTGTTTTTT. The encoded protein is CASRSQGWANEKLFF. Full variable domain (outside the CDR3, taken from reference TRBV2 and TRBJ1-4): EPEVTQTPSHQVTQMGQEVILRCVPISNHLYFYWYRQILGQKVEFLVSFYNNEISEKSEIFDDQFSVERPDGSNFTLKIRSTKLEDSAMYFCASRSQGWANEKLFFGSGTQLSVL.

As DNA, the CDR3 is TGTGCCAGCAGACGCGACAGGGGAGGGGGGCAGTATTTT. Its protein product is CASRRDRGGGQYF. J is TRBJ2-3 and V is TRBV12-3 or TRBV12-4; tentative D call: TRBD1 (8 bases). V was pared by 6 bases and J by 11 bases, with 18 bases between. This CDR3 has 13 residues.